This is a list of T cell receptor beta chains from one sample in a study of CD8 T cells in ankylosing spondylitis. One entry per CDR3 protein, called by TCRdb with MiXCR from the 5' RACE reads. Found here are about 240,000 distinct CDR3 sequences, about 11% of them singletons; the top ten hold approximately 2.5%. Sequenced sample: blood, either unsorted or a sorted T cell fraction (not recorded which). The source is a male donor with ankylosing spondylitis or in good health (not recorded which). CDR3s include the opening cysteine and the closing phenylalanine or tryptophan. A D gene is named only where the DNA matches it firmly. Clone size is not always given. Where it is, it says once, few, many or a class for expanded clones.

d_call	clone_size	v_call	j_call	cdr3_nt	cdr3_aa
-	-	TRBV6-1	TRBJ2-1	TGTGCCAGCAGTAAAACAGAGTACAATGAGCAGTTCTTC	CASSKTEYNEQFF
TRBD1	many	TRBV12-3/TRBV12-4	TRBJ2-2	TGTGCCAGCAAAGGGGACAGGGGGAACACCGGGGAGCTGTTTTTT	CASKGDRGNTGELFF
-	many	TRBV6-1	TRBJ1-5	TGTGCCAGCAGTGAAGCTCTGGGCAATCAGCCCCAGCATTTT	CASSEALGNQPQHF
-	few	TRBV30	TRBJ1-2	TGTGCCTGGAGTTTTGGATCAAACTATGGCTACACCTTC	CAWSFGSNYGYTF
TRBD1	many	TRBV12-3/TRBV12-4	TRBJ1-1	TGTGCCAGCAGTTGGGACAGGGGCGATGAAGCTTTCTTT	CASSWDRGDEAFF
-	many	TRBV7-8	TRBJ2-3	TGTGCCAGCAGCTTAGGGCGGGGTTTGGGACAGTCCACAGATACGCAGTATTTT	CASSLGRGLGQSTDTQYF
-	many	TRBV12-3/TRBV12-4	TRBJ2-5	TGTGCCAGCAGTTTAACAGGGTTCCCAGAGACCCAGTACTTC	CASSLTGFPETQYF
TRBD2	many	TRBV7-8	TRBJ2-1	TGTGCCAGCAGCTTAGGGACTAGCGGGAGGGCCGGGGATGAGCAGTTCTTC	CASSLGTSGRAGDEQFF
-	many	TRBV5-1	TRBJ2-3	TGCGCCAGCAGCTTGGGACAGGCTTTCGGGGATACGCAGTATTTT	CASSLGQAFGDTQYF
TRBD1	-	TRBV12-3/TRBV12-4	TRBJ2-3	TGTGCCAGCAGTTTATGGGGACAGGGGTTCACAGATACGCAGTATTTT	CASSLWGQGFTDTQYF
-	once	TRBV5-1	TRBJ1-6	TGCGCCAGCAGCTTGGGCTCCGATAATTCACCCCTCCACTTT	CASSLGSDNSPLHF
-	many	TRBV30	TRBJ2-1	TGTGCCTGGAGTGACAATGAGCAGTTCTTC	CAWSDNEQFF
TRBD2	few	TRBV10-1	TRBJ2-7	TGCGCCATCATACTAGCGGGAGGAGGCACCTACGAGCAGTACTTC	CAIILAGGGTYEQYF
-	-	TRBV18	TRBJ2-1	TGTGCCAGCTCACCACAGGGGGGACCCTACAATGAGCAGTTCTTC	CASSPQGGPYNEQFF
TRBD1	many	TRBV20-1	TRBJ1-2	TGCAGTGTTTCCAGGGGGCCTAGGGATGGCTACACCTTC	CSVSRGPRDGYTF
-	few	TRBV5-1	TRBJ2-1	TGCGCCAGCAGCTTGACCCTGGACGCTTTAGGGTTCTTC	CASSLTLDALGFF
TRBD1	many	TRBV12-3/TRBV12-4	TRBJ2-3	TGTGCCAGCAGCCCCAGGGGGCGGGGAGCCCCTGATACGCAGTATTTT	CASSPRGRGAPDTQYF
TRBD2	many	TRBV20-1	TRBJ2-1	TGCAGTGCCCCGACTAGCGGGAGAAACAATGAGCAGTTCTTC	CSAPTSGRNNEQFF
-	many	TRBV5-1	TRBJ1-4	TGCGCCAGCAGCTACGGACAGCCTTTTAATGAAAAACTGTTTTTT	CASSYGQPFNEKLFF
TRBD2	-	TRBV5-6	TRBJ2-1	TGTGCCAGCAGCTCTCTGTTGGAAGGGCTAGCGGGATTATCCTCCTACAATGAGCAGTTCTTC	CASSSLLEGLAGLSSYNEQFF
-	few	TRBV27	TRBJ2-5	TGTGCCAGCAGAAACAGGGTTGGGCAAGAGACCCAGTACTTC	CASRNRVGQETQYF
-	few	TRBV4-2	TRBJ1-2	TGTGCCAGCAGCCAAGATCGGGGGCCCGACACCTTC	CASSQDRGPDTF
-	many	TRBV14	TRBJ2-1	TGTGCCAGCAGCTACAGGGCACTCGCGTACAATGAGCAGTTCTTC	CASSYRALAYNEQFF
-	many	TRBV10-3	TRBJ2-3	TGTGCCATCAGTGAGGGGAATACGCAGTATTTT	CAISEGNTQYF
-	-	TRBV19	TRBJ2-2	TGTGCCAGTAGTATCTTCACCGGGGAGCTGTTTTTT	CASSIFTGELFF
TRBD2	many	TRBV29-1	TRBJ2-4	TGCAGCGTGGGGGACTATGGGAACATTCAGTACTTC	CSVGDYGNIQYF
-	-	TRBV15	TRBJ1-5	TGTGCCACCAGCCTACCGGAGGGGGTGGGACAGCCCCAGCATTTT	CATSLPEGVGQPQHF
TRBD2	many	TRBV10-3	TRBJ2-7	TGTGCCATCAGTGACCCAATAGCTAGCGGGGTACGTTCCCACGAGCAGTACTTC	CAISDPIASGVRSHEQYF
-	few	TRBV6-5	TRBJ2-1	TGTGCCAGCAGCTCCTCTTATATCGGGGACCCAAATGAGCAGTTCTTC	CASSSSYIGDPNEQFF
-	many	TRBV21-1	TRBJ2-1	TGTGCCAGCAGCAAAGGCGGTAAGGCAGGGGTGAGTGGATCCTACAATGAGCAGTTCTTC	CASSKGGKAGVSGSYNEQFF
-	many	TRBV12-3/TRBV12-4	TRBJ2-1	TGTGCCAGCAGTTTAGGAGGGGCCAATGAGCAGTTCTTC	CASSLGGANEQFF
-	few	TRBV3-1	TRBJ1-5	TGTGCCAGCAGCCAAGATCCCCATAGCAATCAGCCCCAGCATTTT	CASSQDPHSNQPQHF
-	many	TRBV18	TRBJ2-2	TGTGCCAGCTCACCACCGACTCCTACCGGGGAGCTGTTTTTT	CASSPPTPTGELFF
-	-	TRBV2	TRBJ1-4	TGTGCCAGCAGTGACAGTGGCAGGGGTGATGAAAAACTGTTTTTT	CASSDSGRGDEKLFF
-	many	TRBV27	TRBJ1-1	TGTGCCAGCAGTATATCCGGGACACTACTAAACACTGAAGCTTTCTTT	CASSISGTLLNTEAFF
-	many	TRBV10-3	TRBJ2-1	TGTGCCATCAGTGAGAAGGAGGGGACTTACAATGAGCAGTTCTTC	CAISEKEGTYNEQFF
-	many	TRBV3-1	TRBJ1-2	TGTGCCAGCCGACCGGGCCTGGGAGGCTACACCTTC	CASRPGLGGYTF
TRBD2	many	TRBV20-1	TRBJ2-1	TGCAGTGCTTACCCCCACCCCCCTCCAGCGGGGGTCACATACAATGAGCAGTTCTTC	CSAYPHPPPAGVTYNEQFF
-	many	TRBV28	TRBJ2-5	TGTGCCAGCAGTTTGCAACCGGCGGGGGAGACCCAGTACTTC	CASSLQPAGETQYF
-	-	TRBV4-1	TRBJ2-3	TGCGCCAGCACCTCCAGCGGTGTGGGGTTGGATACGCAGTATTTT	CASTSSGVGLDTQYF
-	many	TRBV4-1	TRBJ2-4	TGCGCCAGCAGCCACAACCAGGGACCGTTAGCCAAAAACATTCAGTACTTC	CASSHNQGPLAKNIQYF
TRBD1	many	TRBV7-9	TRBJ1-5	TGTGCCAGCAGCTTAGACAGGGGGGAGGTACCCCAGCATTTT	CASSLDRGEVPQHF
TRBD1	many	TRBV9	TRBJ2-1	TGTGCCAGCAGCGGACCCGGACAGGGGGCAATTAATGAGCAGTTCTTC	CASSGPGQGAINEQFF
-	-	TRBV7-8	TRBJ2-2	TGTGCCAGCAGTCGGGCGGGCCTACAGGCGGCGAACACCGGGGAGCTGTTTTTT	CASSRAGLQAANTGELFF
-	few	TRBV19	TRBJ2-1	TGTGCCAGTAGTATGCAAAGCAATGAGCAGTTCTTC	CASSMQSNEQFF
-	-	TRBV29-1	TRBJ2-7	TGCAGCGTTGAATCAGGGGGGCTCAACGAGCAGTACTTC	CSVESGGLNEQYF
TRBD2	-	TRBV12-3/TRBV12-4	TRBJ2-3	TGTGCCAGCAGTTTAATAGCGGGAAAAGAATATTTT	CASSLIAGKEYF
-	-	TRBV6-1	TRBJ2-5	TGTGCCAGCGAGGCGGGAAGACAAGAGACCCAGTACTTC	CASEAGRQETQYF
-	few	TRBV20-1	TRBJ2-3	TGCAGTGCTATTCGCCTAGCAGGTGATACGCAGTATTTT	CSAIRLAGDTQYF
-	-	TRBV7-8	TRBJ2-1	TGTGTCAGCAGCTTAAACCCCCAACCGTACCATGAGCAGTTCTTC	CVSSLNPQPYHEQFF
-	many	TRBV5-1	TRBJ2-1	TGCGCCAGCAGTTGGAGGGTCAATGAGCAGTTCTTC	CASSWRVNEQFF
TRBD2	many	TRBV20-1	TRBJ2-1	TGCAGTGCTAGATTCCCCGGGGGGGCCCTCCTCGATGAGCAGTTCTTC	CSARFPGGALLDEQFF
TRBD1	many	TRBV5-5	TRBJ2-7	TGTGCCAGCAGTCTGGGAGTTAGGACAGGGCTCTACGAGCAGTACTTC	CASSLGVRTGLYEQYF
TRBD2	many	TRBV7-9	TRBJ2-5	TGTGCCAGCAGCTCCCCCGGGGGGAGTCCCCAAGAGACCCAGTACTTC	CASSSPGGSPQETQYF